These T cell receptor beta chains were read from a single sample in a study of T cell changes during pregnancy in multiple sclerosis. Repertoires were generated with immunoSEQ multiplex PCR, while TCRdb's copy carries only in-frame clones and drops some. The sample holds fewer than 85,000 clones, just under 95% seen once. The sample here was peripheral blood, taken in the second trimester of pregnancy. These receptors came from a female donor with multiple sclerosis, enrolled in a pregnancy study. CDR3s include the opening cysteine and the closing phenylalanine or tryptophan. Fields, in order: clone size, J gene, V gene, D gene, CDR3 DNA, CDR3 protein. A D gene is named only where the DNA matches it firmly. The size field is filled for only some rows; it gives once, few, many or a size class.

clone_size: .; j_call: TRBJ2-3; v_call: TRBV18; d_call: .; cdr3_nt: TGTGCCAGCTCCCAGAATAGCGCAGATACGCAGTATTTT; cdr3_aa: CASSQNSADTQYF
clone_size: .; j_call: TRBJ2-1; v_call: TRBV28; d_call: .; cdr3_nt: TGTGCCAGCAGTTTTTTCGATGAGCAGTTCTTC; cdr3_aa: CASSFFDEQFF
clone_size: .; j_call: TRBJ2-5; v_call: TRBV28; d_call: .; cdr3_nt: TGTGCCAGCTGTCGGGAAGAGACCCAGTACTTC; cdr3_aa: CASCREETQYF
clone_size: .; j_call: TRBJ2-7; v_call: TRBV5-1; d_call: .; cdr3_nt: TGCGCCAGCAGCTTGGGGTCGGACTTTAGCTCCTACGAGCAGTACTTC; cdr3_aa: CASSLGSDFSSYEQYF
clone_size: .; j_call: TRBJ1-1; v_call: TRBV5-1; d_call: TRBD1; cdr3_nt: TGCGCCAGCAGCTACGAGACAGGGGTGAACACTGAAGCTTTCTTT; cdr3_aa: CASSYETGVNTEAFF
clone_size: .; j_call: TRBJ2-1; v_call: TRBV30; d_call: TRBD1; cdr3_nt: TGTGCCTGGAGTAAGGGCGACAGGGGGCTCTACAATGAGCAGTTCTTC; cdr3_aa: CAWSKGDRGLYNEQFF
clone_size: once; j_call: TRBJ2-2; v_call: TRBV7-2; d_call: TRBD2; cdr3_nt: TGTGCCAGCAGCTCAAGCGGGAGGGAAAACACCGGGGAGCTGTTTTTT; cdr3_aa: CASSSSGRENTGELFF
clone_size: .; j_call: TRBJ2-2; v_call: TRBV7-2; d_call: .; cdr3_nt: TGTGCCAGCAGACCAACCTCTCTAGCTACCGGGGAGCTGTTTTTT; cdr3_aa: CASRPTSLATGELFF
clone_size: .; j_call: TRBJ1-1; v_call: TRBV10-3; d_call: TRBD1; cdr3_nt: TGTGCCATCAACAGGGGGTCGAACACTGAAGCTTTCTTT; cdr3_aa: CAINRGSNTEAFF
clone_size: .; j_call: TRBJ1-1; v_call: TRBV11-1; d_call: TRBD1; cdr3_nt: TGTGCCAGCAGCTTATCAGCCTGGACAGGGAACACTGAAGCTTTCTTT; cdr3_aa: CASSLSAWTGNTEAFF
clone_size: .; j_call: TRBJ2-1; v_call: TRBV7-3; d_call: TRBD2; cdr3_nt: TGTGCCAGCAGCGAAGGGACTAGCGGGGAGGATTACAATGAGCAGTTCTTC; cdr3_aa: CASSEGTSGEDYNEQFF
clone_size: .; j_call: TRBJ1-1; v_call: TRBV30; d_call: .; cdr3_nt: .; cdr3_aa: CAWRFAGGAKGFF
clone_size: .; j_call: TRBJ2-1; v_call: TRBV7-9; d_call: .; cdr3_nt: TGTGCCAGCAGCCATATACAGGGCGACTACAATGAGCAGTTCTTC; cdr3_aa: CASSHIQGDYNEQFF
clone_size: few; j_call: TRBJ1-2; v_call: TRBV28; d_call: .; cdr3_nt: TGTGCCAGCAGTTCAGGGAGGAGCCAACCCTATGGCTACACCTTC; cdr3_aa: CASSSGRSQPYGYTF
clone_size: .; j_call: TRBJ2-3; v_call: TRBV2; d_call: TRBD2; cdr3_nt: TGTGCCAGCAAAGAACGGAGCGGGAGGGCCGTAGATACGCAGTATTTT; cdr3_aa: CASKERSGRAVDTQYF
clone_size: .; j_call: TRBJ2-7; v_call: TRBV27; d_call: TRBD1; cdr3_nt: TGTGCCAGCAGTTCAACGGGACAGGGCATCTACGAGCAGTACTTC; cdr3_aa: CASSSTGQGIYEQYF